This TCR beta chain stems from a study of blood T cell repertoires in COVID-19 (dated by TCRdb to 2018 to 2020). Notes on the research overall: The collaborator samples originated in the United States, Italy and Spain and spanned the acute and convalescent phases of COVID-19. The prospective study material was composed of cDNA or gDNA derived from T cells, B-cell-depleted T cells, or PBMCs. Deeply sampled blood TCRbeta repertoires from subjects exposed to, actively infected with, or recovered from COVID-19 were included in the dataset. The repertoires were released in a freely available public database intended as a resource for research on the immune response to SARS-CoV-2. Samples came from the ongoing ImmuneRACE study (first 160 participants) plus 1,254 subjects from 6 global collaborators. Nearly every sample came with metadata listing a de-identified subject ID, COVID-19 status, age in years and sex. Where HLA class I and class II types were available, the types were taken from metadata supplied by the sample provider, not from assay-based typing.

The collaborating institutions used their own protocols to collect whole blood in K2EDTA tubes. For TCRbeta analysis, collaborators shipped samples as frozen whole blood, isolated PBMCs, or DNA extracted from either of those sample types. The immunoSEQ Assay, a bias-controlled multiplex PCR, was used to amplify TCRbeta CDR3 regions from genomic DNA. Regarding the original processing steps: The number of nucleated cells in each sample was estimated from the amplification of reference gene primers within the assay. Sequence reads were collapsed and filtered to measure the absolute abundance of every unique TCRbeta CDR3 rearrangement. For each sample, productive Simpson clonality was calculated as the square root of Simpson's diversity index across productive rearrangements. TCRdb carries this immuneACCESS record with in-frame sequences only. Its versions omit some clonotypes, under half of them owing to an unresolved V gene in the studies checked, with the rest unexplained. That table furnishes V, J and clone size, whereas the DNA furnished D and trimming. This sample has tens of thousands of clones in its table, and 90% of those were observed once. 5% to 6% of the sample is held by the ten biggest clonotypes.

Notes on this clone: The antigen it recognizes is unknown. Base qualities are not at hand, and no much larger clone is one base apart.

Beyond this particular receptor, the publication reports: Clinical and demographic metadata were provided uncurated, with the amount varying by source and participant.

The CDR3 has 14 amino acids, counting the end cysteine and phenylalanine. Of all the DNA, just the CDR3 is kept, 42 bases in frame from base 1. CDR1 SNHLY and CDR2 FYNNEI are derived from the germline V gene. V and J are truncated by 8 bases and 3 bases respectively, leaving an intervening sequence of 17 bases. The sequence came from a man between 50 and 59 years old with acute or convalescent COVID-19. The chain uses TRBV2 and TRBJ2-7; the D gene is possibly TRBD1, with 5 bases matching. The sequenced sample consisted of peripheral blood. The CDR3 in this case is CASQSAAGYYEQYF. The DNA is TGTGCCAGCCAGTCGGCCGCAGGGTACTACGAGCAGTACTTC.